Sequencing of this TCR beta chain was carried out in a study of T cell responses to AZD1222 COVID-19 vaccine. Generated by immunoSEQ multiplex PCR, the TCRdb table keeps only in-frame clones and is missing some. The repertoire consists of some 99,000 clones, with 84% occurring once and the leading ten covering 14%. Pooling of second doses given at about 4 or about 12 weeks was done. This sample comprised peripheral blood, obtained 28 days after the second AZD1222 dose. This TCR came from an adult who received the AZD1222 COVID-19 vaccine.

CDR3 DNA sequence: TGCAGCGTGGAGGGGGGACTAACCTACAATGAGCAGTTCTTC. Protein product: CSVEGGLTYNEQFF. The genes are TRBV29-1 and TRBJ2-1, with D tentatively TRBD2 (7 bases). V shed 6 bases and J shed 2 bases, with 14 bases lying between them. The CDR3 totals 14 residues. Germline V gives CDR1 SQVTM, CDR2 ANQGSEA.